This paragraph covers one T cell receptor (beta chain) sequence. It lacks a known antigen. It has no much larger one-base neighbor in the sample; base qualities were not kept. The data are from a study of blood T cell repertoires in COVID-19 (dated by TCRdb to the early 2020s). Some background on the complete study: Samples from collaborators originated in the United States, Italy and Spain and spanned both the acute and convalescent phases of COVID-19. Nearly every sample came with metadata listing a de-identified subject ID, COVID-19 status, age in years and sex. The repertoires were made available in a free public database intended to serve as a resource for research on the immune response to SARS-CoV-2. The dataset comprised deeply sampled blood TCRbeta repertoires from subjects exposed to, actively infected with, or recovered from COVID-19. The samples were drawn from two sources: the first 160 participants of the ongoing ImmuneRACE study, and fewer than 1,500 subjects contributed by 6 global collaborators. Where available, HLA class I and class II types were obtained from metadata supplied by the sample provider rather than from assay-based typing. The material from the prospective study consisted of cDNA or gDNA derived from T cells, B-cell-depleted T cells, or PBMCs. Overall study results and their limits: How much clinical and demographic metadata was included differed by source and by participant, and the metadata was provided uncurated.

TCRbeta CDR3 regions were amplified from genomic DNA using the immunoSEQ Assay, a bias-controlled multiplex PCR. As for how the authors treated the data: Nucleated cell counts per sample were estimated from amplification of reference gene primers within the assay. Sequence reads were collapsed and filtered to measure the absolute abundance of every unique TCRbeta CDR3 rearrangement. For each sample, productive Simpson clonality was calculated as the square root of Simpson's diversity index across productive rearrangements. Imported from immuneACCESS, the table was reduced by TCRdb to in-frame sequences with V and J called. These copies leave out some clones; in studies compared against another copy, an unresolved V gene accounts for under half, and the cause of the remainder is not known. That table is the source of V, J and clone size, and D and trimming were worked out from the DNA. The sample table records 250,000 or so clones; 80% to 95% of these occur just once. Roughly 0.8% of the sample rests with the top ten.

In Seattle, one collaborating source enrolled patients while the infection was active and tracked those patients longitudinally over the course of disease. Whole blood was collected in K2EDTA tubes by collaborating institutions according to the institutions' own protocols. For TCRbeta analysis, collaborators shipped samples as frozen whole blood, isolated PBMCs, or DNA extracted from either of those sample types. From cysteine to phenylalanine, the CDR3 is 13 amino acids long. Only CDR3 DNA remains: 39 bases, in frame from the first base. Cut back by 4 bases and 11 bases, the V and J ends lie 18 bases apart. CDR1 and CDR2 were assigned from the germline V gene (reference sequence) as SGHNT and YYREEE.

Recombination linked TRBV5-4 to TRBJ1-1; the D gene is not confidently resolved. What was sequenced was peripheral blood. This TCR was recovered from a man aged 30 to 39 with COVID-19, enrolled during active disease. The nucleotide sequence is TGTGCCAGCAGCATACCCTCCGATCCGGGTGCTTTCTTT. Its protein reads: CASSIPSDPGAFF.